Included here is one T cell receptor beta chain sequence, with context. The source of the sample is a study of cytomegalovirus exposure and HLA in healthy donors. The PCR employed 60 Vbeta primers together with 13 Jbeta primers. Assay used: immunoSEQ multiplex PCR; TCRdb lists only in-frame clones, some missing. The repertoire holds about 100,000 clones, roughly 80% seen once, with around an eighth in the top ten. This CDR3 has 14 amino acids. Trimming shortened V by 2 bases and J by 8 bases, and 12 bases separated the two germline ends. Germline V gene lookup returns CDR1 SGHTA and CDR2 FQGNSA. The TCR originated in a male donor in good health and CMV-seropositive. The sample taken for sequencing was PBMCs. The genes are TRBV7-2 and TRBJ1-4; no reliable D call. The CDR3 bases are TGTGCCAGCAGCTTAAACTCCGTGCCAGAAAAACTGTTTTTT. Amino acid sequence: CASSLNSVPEKLFF.